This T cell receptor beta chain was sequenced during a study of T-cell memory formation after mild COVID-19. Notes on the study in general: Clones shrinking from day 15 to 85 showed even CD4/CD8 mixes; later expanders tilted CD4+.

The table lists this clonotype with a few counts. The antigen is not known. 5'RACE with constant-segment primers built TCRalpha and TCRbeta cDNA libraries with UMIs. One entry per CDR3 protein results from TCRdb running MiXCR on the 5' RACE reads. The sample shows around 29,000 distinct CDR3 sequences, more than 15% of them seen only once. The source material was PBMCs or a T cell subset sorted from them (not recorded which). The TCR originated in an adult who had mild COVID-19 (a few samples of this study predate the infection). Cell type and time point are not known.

The CDR3 spells CASRGTGTYGYTF. DNA for the CDR3: TGTGCCAGCAGAGGGACAGGGACCTATGGCTACACCTTC. This sequence joins TRBV11-3 and TRBJ1-2, with 9 bases that match TRBD1. Germline-derived CDR1 and CDR2 are SGHNT and YENEEA. The CDR3 is 13 amino acids. V was pared by 6 bases and J by 4 bases, with 3 bases of the junction left unmatched.